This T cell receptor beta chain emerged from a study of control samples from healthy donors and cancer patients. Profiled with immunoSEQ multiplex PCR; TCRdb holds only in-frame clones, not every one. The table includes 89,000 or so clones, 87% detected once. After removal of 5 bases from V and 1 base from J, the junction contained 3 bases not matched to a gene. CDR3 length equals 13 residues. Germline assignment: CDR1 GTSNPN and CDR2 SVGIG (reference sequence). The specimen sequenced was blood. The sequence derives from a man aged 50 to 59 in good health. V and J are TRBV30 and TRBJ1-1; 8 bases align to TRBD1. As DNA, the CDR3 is TGTGCCTGGCGTGGGACAGGGAACACTGAAGCTTTCTTT. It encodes CAWRGTGNTEAFF.